The T cell receptor (beta chain) under discussion was sequenced for a study of beta chain features in type 1 diabetes. The study's findings and limits: Here, the possible influence of HLA type (on TCRB rearrangement) remained unresolved. People with Type 1 diabetes carried modestly yet significantly shorter TCRB CDR3s in all four CD4+ subsets.

This clone was picked up a small number of times. The antigen is unknown. One heparinised draw of blood, averaging roughly 120 mL, came from each donor. The germline gives CDR1 SGHKS, CDR2 YYEKEE (reference sequence). V dropped 5 bases and J dropped 0; count of bases not matched to a gene: 5. The CDR3 covers 15 residues. The sequenced template was cDNA made from the entire isolated RNA. Generated by immunoSEQ multiplex PCR, the TCRdb table keeps only in-frame clones and is missing some. The sample contains a few hundred thousand clones, 13% to 15% of which appear only once. The chain joins TRBV5-5 to TRBJ2-1, with TRBD2 matching over 7 bases. Input material: naive CD4+ T cells from blood. This sequence originates from a man younger than 40 with type 1 diabetes. CDR3 protein: CASRSGTNSYNEQFF. CDR3 DNA sequence: TGTGCCAGCAGGTCCGGGACTAACTCCTACAATGAGCAGTTCTTC.